Below, 6 T cell receptor beta chains from the same sample are listed, as sequenced in a study of CD8 T cells in ankylosing spondylitis. Study-wide points: A motif of 7 to 9 highly homologous TCR beta variants was seen as apparently characteristic of ankylosing spondylitis blood.

For these TCRs, the target antigens are not known. MiXCR was run by TCRdb on the 5' RACE reads, yielding one entry per CDR3 protein. The sample includes about 750,000 distinct CDR3 sequences, around 19% of them seen just once. The sample was blood, either unsorted or a sorted T cell fraction (not recorded which). These receptors were taken from a male donor with ankylosing spondylitis.

This clonotype was recorded a few times. This chain joins TRBV27 and TRBJ1-1; maybe TRBD1 (5 bases). Germline CDR1 is MNHEY and CDR2 is SMNVEV (reference sequence). This CDR3 has 13 amino acids. Trimming removed 0 bases from V and 7 bases from J, with 9 bases in between. The CDR3 sequence is CASSLSGGGEAFF. The CDR3 DNA reads TGTGCCAGCAGTTTATCGGGGGGTGGTGAAGCTTTCTTT.

The chain combines TRBV7-2 with TRBJ2-3, with TRBD2 identical over 8 bases. The junction had 8 bases not matched to a gene; V was cut back by 9 bases and J by 0 bases. There are 15 residues in the CDR3. CDR1 and CDR2 from the germline V gene are SGHTA and FQGNSA. CDR3 sequence: CASLKASGSTDTQYF. CDR3 DNA sequence: TGTGCCAGTCTGAAGGCTAGCGGGAGCACAGATACGCAGTATTTT. The variable domain in full, with the rest retrieved from reference TRBV7-2 and TRBJ2-3, is GAGVSQSPSNKVTEKGKDVELRCDPISGHTALYWYRQSLGQGLEFLIYFQGNSAPDKSGLPSDRFSAERTGGSVSTLTIQRTQQEDSAVYLCASLKASGSTDTQYFGPGTRLTVL.

This chain links TRBV7-2 with TRBJ2-1; tentatively, D is TRBD2 (6 bases). Germline V gives CDR1 SGHTA, CDR2 FQGNSA. The CDR3 runs 17 residues. Trimming removed 5 bases at V and 6 bases at J, with 23 bases between. The CDR3 is CASSLPWGWISGNEQFF. The CDR3 nucleotides are TGTGCCAGCAGCCTCCCCTGGGGTTGGATTAGCGGCAATGAGCAGTTCTTC.

This chain joins TRBV5-5 and TRBJ2-2; 7 bases agree with TRBD1. V shed 0 bases, J shed 6 bases, and the junction held 14 bases outside the gene matches. The CDR3 consists of 18 residues. Germline assignment: CDR1 SGHKS and CDR2 YYEKEE (reference sequence). The CDR3 sequence is CASSLGVLRQGVAGELFF. CDR3 DNA: TGTGCCAGCAGCTTGGGGGTGTTGAGACAGGGAGTCGCCGGGGAGCTGTTTTTT.

This rearrangement joins TRBV10-3 to TRBJ2-3; TRBD1 aligns across 12 bases. Germline lookup yields CDR1 ENHRY and CDR2 SYGVKD. This CDR3 region has 17 residues. V was clipped by 0 bases and J by 7 bases; unmatched bases: 8. The CDR3 DNA follows: TGTGCCATCAGTGAGTCAGGGACAGGGGGCGTCAGGAATACGCAGTATTTT. Translating it yields CAISESGTGGVRNTQYF.

This clonotype was counted ten times or more. In DNA, the CDR3 is TGCAGCGGTCCGCGGACTAGCGGTCTAGCCAAAAACATTCAGTACTTC. Protein: CSGPRTSGLAKNIQYF. V gene TRBV29-1 combines with J gene TRBJ2-4; 10 bases are a match to TRBD2. The CDR3 length is 16 residues. Germline CDR1 SQVTM, CDR2 ANQGSEA. V shed 7 bases, J shed 0 bases, and the junction held 9 bases outside the gene matches.